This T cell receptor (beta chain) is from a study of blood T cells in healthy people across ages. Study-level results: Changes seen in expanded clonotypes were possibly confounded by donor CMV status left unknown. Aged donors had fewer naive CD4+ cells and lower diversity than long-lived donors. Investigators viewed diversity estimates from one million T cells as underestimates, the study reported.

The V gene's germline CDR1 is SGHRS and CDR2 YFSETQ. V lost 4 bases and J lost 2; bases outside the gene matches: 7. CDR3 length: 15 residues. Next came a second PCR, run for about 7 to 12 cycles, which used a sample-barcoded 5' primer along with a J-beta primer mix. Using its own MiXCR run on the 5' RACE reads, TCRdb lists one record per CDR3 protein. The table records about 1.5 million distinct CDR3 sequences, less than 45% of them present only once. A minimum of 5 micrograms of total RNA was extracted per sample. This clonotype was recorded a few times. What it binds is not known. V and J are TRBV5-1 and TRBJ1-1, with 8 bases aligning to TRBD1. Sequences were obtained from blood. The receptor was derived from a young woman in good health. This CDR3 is CASSTGTGLNTEAFF. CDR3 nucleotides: TGCGCCAGCAGCACGGGGACAGGCCTTAACACTGAAGCTTTCTTT.